This T cell receptor beta chain was sequenced for a study of blood T cell repertoires in COVID-19 (dated by TCRdb to the early 2020s). Regarding the research as a whole: Collaborator samples came from the United States, Italy and Spain and covered acute and convalescent phases of COVID-19. Nearly every sample came with metadata listing a de-identified subject ID, COVID-19 status, age in years and sex. Subjects who had been exposed to COVID-19, were actively infected with it, or had recovered from it provided the deeply sampled blood TCRbeta repertoires that made up the dataset. Where available, HLA class I and class II types were taken from metadata supplied by the sample provider and were not determined by assay-based typing. A freely available public database, intended as a resource for researchers studying the immune response to SARS-CoV-2, is where the repertoires were released. The samples were drawn from the first 160 participants of the ongoing ImmuneRACE study and from 950 to 1,500 subjects provided by 6 global collaborators. The prospective study material was composed of cDNA or gDNA derived from T cells, B-cell-depleted T cells, or PBMCs.

TCRbeta CDR3 regions were amplified from genomic DNA by means of the immunoSEQ Assay, a bias-controlled multiplex PCR. For the original study's pipeline: The number of nucleated cells in each sample was estimated by amplification of reference gene primers within the assay. Sequence reads were collapsed and filtered to measure the absolute abundance of every unique TCRbeta CDR3 rearrangement. Productive Simpson clonality was computed per sample as the square root of Simpson's diversity index over productive rearrangements. Imported from immuneACCESS, the table was reduced by TCRdb to in-frame sequences with V and J called. These copies leave out some clones; in studies compared against another copy, an unresolved V gene accounts for under half, and the cause of the remainder is not known. Clone size and V and J calls were adopted from that table, with D and trimming inferred from the DNA. The sample data list under 200,000 clones, and around 80% of these were observed just once. The ten largest clones take up over 13% of the sample.

Per the germline V gene, MNHNS is the CDR1 and SASEGT is the CDR2. At the junction V is shortened by 1 base and J by 0 bases, with 10 bases in between. Taken from cysteine to phenylalanine, the CDR3 has 16 residues. Just the 48-base CDR3 DNA is kept, in frame starting at base 1. As concerns this clone: The clone's antigen remains unknown. Base qualities are missing; no much larger clone stands one base away.

The collaborating institutions used their own protocols to collect whole blood in K2EDTA tubes. For TCRbeta analysis, collaborators shipped samples as frozen whole blood, isolated PBMCs, or DNA extracted from either of those sample types. Broad study findings and their caveats: The quantity of clinical and demographic metadata differed by source and by participant and was supplied without curation.

The V gene is TRBV6-1 and the J gene is TRBJ1-5, and TRBD1 may be the D gene, going by 6 matching bases. This clonotype was obtained from a man aged 25 to 40 with active or convalescent COVID-19. Sequencing was carried out using peripheral blood. The CDR3 region has the sequence CASSEVRGHSNQPQHF. The nucleotide sequence is given as TGTGCCAGCAGTGAAGTCAGGGGTCATAGCAATCAGCCCCAGCATTTT.